This entry lists 21 T cell receptor beta chains sequenced from one sample in a study of cytomegalovirus exposure and HLA in healthy donors. PCR involved 60 Vbeta and 13 Jbeta primers. Generated by immunoSEQ multiplex PCR, the TCRdb table keeps only in-frame clones and is missing some. The repertoire holds some 100,000 clones, more than 80% seen once, with about 3.6% in the top ten. Sequenced: PBMCs. The receptors stem from a man aged 25 to 40 in good health and CMV-seronegative.

The chain has TRBV30 and TRBJ2-7; D is perhaps TRBD1 (5 bases). The CDR3 spans 13 residues. Germline loops: CDR1 GTSNPN, CDR2 SVGIG (reference sequence). V was pared by 0 bases and J by 1 base, with 7 bases between. The CDR3 loop is CAWSVTVSYEQYF. The CDR3 bases are TGTGCCTGGAGTGTGACAGTGTCCTACGAGCAGTACTTC.

For this clone: One end of the junction is discordant with germline, which a read error may explain. The chain combines TRBV7-7 with TRBJ1-1; a weak D match, TRBD1 (5 bases). This CDR3 has 16 residues. CDR1 is SSHAT, CDR2 FNYEAQ, per germline (reference sequence). CDR3 amino acids: CASSLCDSPPSTEAFF. The CDR3 coding sequence is TGTGCTAGCAGCTTGTGCGACAGCCCCCCGAGCACTGAAGCTTTCTTT.

The chain links TRBV12-5 to TRBJ2-5, with D perhaps TRBD2 (5 bases). V lost 6 bases and J lost 5, with 13 bases in between. The V gene's germline CDR1 is LGHNT and CDR2 FRNRAP. The length of the CDR3 is 13 residues. The CDR3 loop is CASGLAGSETQYF. In nucleotides, the CDR3 is TGTGCTAGTGGACTCGCGGGTTCGGAGACCCAGTACTTC.

The chain combines TRBV7-9 with TRBJ2-7; perhaps TRBD1 as D (6 bases). The CDR3 is 17 amino acids. Trimming removed 1 base from V and 5 bases from J, with 21 bases in between. The germline CDR1 and CDR2 sequences are SEHNR and FQNEAQ (reference sequence). CDR3 nucleotide sequence: TGTGCCAGCAGCTTAGGGCCGGCAGATTGGGGGCGAAACGAGCAGTACTTC. The encoded protein is CASSLGPADWGRNEQYF.

J is TRBJ2-1 and V is TRBV6-1; TRBD2 matches 16 bases. The CDR3 sequence is 15 residues long. Germline loops: CDR1 MNHNS, CDR2 SASEGT. V shed 11 bases and J 7 bases; nucleotides not matched to a gene: 8. The CDR3 reads CAGTGTSGGANEQFF. The CDR3 nucleotides read TGTGCCGGGACAGGGACTAGCGGGGGGGCAAATGAGCAGTTCTTC.

Here the CDR3 DNA reads TGTGCCAGCAGCTCCCGGGACAGAACTAATGAAAAACTGTTTTTT. It specifies CASSSRDRTNEKLFF. This rearrangement joins TRBV13 to TRBJ1-4, with 7 bases identical to TRBD1. V trimming: 4 bases; J trimming: 1 base; junction bases outside the gene matches: 3. The CDR3 consists of 15 residues. The germline V gene has CDR1 PRHDT and CDR2 FYEKMQ (reference sequence).

V gene TRBV6-1 combines with J gene TRBJ1-5; D ambiguous. Germline loops: CDR1 MNHNS, CDR2 SASEGT. V was clipped by 3 bases and J by 5 bases, with 14 bases between them. The CDR3 length is 15 residues. CDR3 amino acids: CASSDAGKPYQPQHF. In DNA form, the CDR3 reads TGTGCCAGCAGTGACGCGGGGAAGCCTTATCAGCCCCAGCATTTT.

The chain carries TRBV19 and TRBJ2-3, with 13 bases matching TRBD2. J lost 6 bases, V lost 5 bases, and 11 bases had no gene match. This CDR3 has 17 amino acids. Germline CDR1 and CDR2: LNHDA and SQIVND (reference sequence). The CDR3 here is CASSFLRTSGGADTQYF. The CDR3 DNA follows: TGTGCCAGTAGTTTCTTACGGACTAGCGGGGGTGCGGATACGCAGTATTTT.

The chain is built from TRBV7-8 and TRBJ2-7; TRBD1 agrees at 7 bases. Germline CDR1 is SGHVS and CDR2 is FQNEAQ. V lost 5 bases, J lost 5 bases, and 3 bases stayed unmatched. CDR3 length equals 12 residues. The CDR3, as DNA: TGTGCCAGCAGCCCCGACAGGGACGAGCAGTACTTC. Its protein is CASSPDRDEQYF.

The chain is built from TRBV7-2 and TRBJ2-7, with D possibly matching TRBD2 (6 bases). Trimming removed 4 bases from V and 0 bases from J, with 19 bases in between. Germline CDR1 SGHTA, CDR2 FQGNSA. There are 17 residues in the CDR3. The CDR3 coding sequence is TGTGCCAGCAGCTCGAGTGGCGGGGCAGGGAGCTCCTACGAGCAGTACTTC. Translation gives CASSSSGGAGSSYEQYF.

The V and J genes are TRBV6-6 and TRBJ1-4; 7 nucleotides align to TRBD1. Germline V lookup: CDR1 MNHNY, CDR2 SVGAGI (reference sequence). V shed 5 bases, J shed 5 bases, and the junction held 5 bases outside the gene matches. This CDR3 contains 14 residues. The CDR3 region has the DNA TGTGCCAGCAGTCAAGGGACAGTCAATGAAAAACTGTTTTTT. Amino acid sequence: CASSQGTVNEKLFF.

The genes are TRBV27 and TRBJ2-7; 14 bases are a match to TRBD2. The CDR3 sequence is 17 residues long. Looked up from germline, CDR1 is MNHEY and CDR2 is SMNVEV (reference sequence). V lost 5 bases and J lost 3; bases outside the gene matches: 9. Here the CDR3 reads CASSPPGLAGDLYEQYF. The CDR3 bases are TGTGCCAGCAGTCCGCCGGGACTAGCGGGAGACCTCTACGAGCAGTACTTC.

The V gene is TRBV14, the J gene TRBJ1-1; D possibly corresponds to TRBD1 (5 bases). V lost 1 base to trimming and J lost 2 bases, with 11 bases between them. This CDR3 is 15 amino acids long. Looked up from germline, CDR1 is SGHDN and CDR2 is FVKESK. The CDR3 sequence: CASSQAPRANTEAFF. For the CDR3, the DNA is TGTGCCAGCAGCCAAGCCCCCAGGGCAAACACTGAAGCTTTCTTT.

V is TRBV14 and J is TRBJ2-5; a possible D gene is TRBD2 (5 bases). V was clipped by 1 base and J by 5 bases, with 14 bases between them. This CDR3 spans 15 amino acids. CDR1 and CDR2 (germline): SGHDN, FVKESK. CDR3 protein: CASSQVYGVRETQYF. CDR3 coding DNA: TGTGCCAGCAGCCAAGTTTACGGGGTTCGCGAGACCCAGTACTTC.

V usage is TRBV6-5 and J usage is TRBJ2-1, with 9 nucleotides matching TRBD1. Germline CDR1 reads MNHEY; CDR2 reads SVGAGI. This CDR3 contains 15 residues. Losses at the gene ends were 5 bases for V and 4 bases for J; bases not matched to a gene: 6. The CDR3 here is CASSRGQGRYNEQFF. In nucleotides, the CDR3 is TGTGCCAGCAGTCGGGGACAGGGACGGTACAATGAGCAGTTCTTC.

The gene calls are TRBV7-8 and TRBJ2-3, with 13 positions matching TRBD2. Germline V gene data show CDR1 as SGHVS and CDR2 as FQNEAQ. The CDR3 totals 17 residues. V dropped 2 bases and J dropped 6; count of bases not matched to a gene: 8. CDR3 nucleotide sequence: TGTGCCAGCAGCTTAATCCTCTCGACTAGCGGGGGGGATACGCAGTATTTT. Amino acids: CASSLILSTSGGDTQYF.

This chain uses TRBV19 with TRBJ1-4, with 7 positions matching TRBD1. Unmatched junction bases numbered 6, after V lost 10 bases and J lost 1 base. The CDR3 totals 14 residues. Germline CDR1 is LNHDA and CDR2 is SQIVND (reference sequence). The CDR3 sequence is CATTDRETNEKLFF. The CDR3 nucleotides are TGTGCCACTACAGACAGGGAAACTAATGAAAAACTGTTTTTT.

The gene calls are TRBV28 and TRBJ2-1; 9 bases map to TRBD1. Unmatched junction bases numbered 4, after V lost 6 bases and J lost 4 bases. The germline gives CDR1 MDHEN, CDR2 SYDVKM. The CDR3 runs 14 residues. The CDR3 DNA follows: TGTGCCAGCAGGCTCGGACAGGGGTACAATGAGCAGTTCTTC. It yields the protein CASRLGQGYNEQFF.

This clone occurred a few times. The chain carries TRBV6-1 and TRBJ2-5; unclear D gene. In germline, CDR1 is MNHNS, CDR2 SASEGT. Trimming shortened V by 3 bases and J by 5 bases, and 16 bases separated the two germline ends. This CDR3 has 15 amino acids. CDR3 loop: CASSDPLSRRETQYF. In DNA form, the CDR3 reads TGTGCCAGCAGTGATCCTTTGTCTCGGCGGGAGACCCAGTACTTC.

The gene calls are TRBV21-1 and TRBJ1-2; the D call in the table, TRBD1, was not verified against the DNA. TRBV21-1 is designated a pseudogene. This CDR3 is 14 amino acids long. The CDR3 DNA reads TGTGCCAGCAGCTCCTTAGACAGAAACTATGGCTACACCTTC. Translating it yields CASSSLDRNYGYTF.

The V call is TRBV4-1, the J call TRBJ1-6, with TRBD1 as a possible D gene (6 bases). Germline V gene data show CDR1 as MGHRA and CDR2 as YSYEKL. The CDR3 is 13 amino acids. The V end lost 3 bases, the J end lost 8 bases, and 8 bases lay between the germline ends. The CDR3 bases are TGCGCCAGCAGCCAGGACAGTTATTCACCCCTCCACTTT. Protein sequence: CASSQDSYSPLHF.